A selection of T cell receptor beta chains follows, all from one sample in a study of cytomegalovirus exposure and HLA in healthy donors. Profiled with immunoSEQ multiplex PCR; TCRdb holds only in-frame clones, not every one. Altogether about 140,000 clones are present, around 85% being singletons, with the ten largest covering 8.8%. The source material was PBMCs. These TCRs come from a woman aged 45-65 years in good health and CMV-seropositive. Each CDR3 is given with its conserved first and last residue. The D gene is left open where the match is weak. Where a row states a size, it is once, few, many or the class of an expanded clone; other rows omit it.

J: TRBJ1-2; size: -; D: -; V: TRBV5-4; DNA: TGTGCCAGCACTGCGACAGAGAACTATGGCTACACCTTC; CDR3: CASTATENYGYTF
J: TRBJ2-7; size: -; D: -; V: TRBV28; DNA: TGTGCCAGCAGTTTCAAGGACAGTTCCTACGAGCAGTACTTC; CDR3: CASSFKDSSYEQYF
J: TRBJ1-1; size: few; D: -; V: TRBV27; DNA: TGTGCCAGCAGTTCCCTACAGGACCCGAACACTGAAGCTTTCTTT; CDR3: CASSSLQDPNTEAFF
J: TRBJ2-3; size: -; D: TRBD2; V: TRBV5-1; DNA: TGCGCCAGCAGCCTAGGGACTAGCGGGGGAGTTAGCACAGATACGCAGTATTTT; CDR3: CASSLGTSGGVSTDTQYF
J: TRBJ2-7; size: -; D: -; V: TRBV2; DNA: TGTGCCGCCAACAGGGACCGAGCCTACGAGCAGTACTTC; CDR3: CAANRDRAYEQYF
J: TRBJ2-6; size: -; D: -; V: TRBV9; DNA: TGTGCCAGCAGCGCTACCGGGGGGCCTGGGGCCAACGTCCTGACTTTC; CDR3: CASSATGGPGANVLTF
J: TRBJ2-7; size: -; D: -; V: TRBV29-1; DNA: TGCAGCGTTGAAGATAGGGGTAGAGGTGCAGGGGTTGCCGAGCAGTACTTC; CDR3: CSVEDRGRGAGVAEQYF
J: TRBJ1-2; size: -; D: -; V: TRBV6-5; DNA: TGTGCCAGCACGGCGGGGGTAAACTATGGCTACACCTTC; CDR3: CASTAGVNYGYTF
J: TRBJ1-2; size: -; D: TRBD1; V: TRBV4-2; DNA: TGTGCCAGCAGCCAAGTGACAGGGGGTAACTATGGCTACACCTTC; CDR3: CASSQVTGGNYGYTF
J: TRBJ2-5; size: -; D: TRBD1; V: TRBV7-7; DNA: TGTGCTAGCAGCCCCCGGACAGGGGGGTTTGAGACCCAGTACTTC; CDR3: CASSPRTGGFETQYF
J: TRBJ1-5; size: -; D: -; V: TRBV6-5; DNA: TGTGCCAGCAGTCTGAATCAGCCCCAGCATTTT; CDR3: CASSLNQPQHF
J: TRBJ2-7; size: few; D: TRBD1; V: TRBV25-1; DNA: TGTGCCAGCAGCCTCCGGGACAGCCGCTACGAGCAGTACTTC; CDR3: CASSLRDSRYEQYF
J: TRBJ2-2; size: -; D: -; V: TRBV4-3; DNA: TGCGCCAGCAGCCAGAGAGGACAGCCCCACACCGGGGAGCTGTTTTTT; CDR3: CASSQRGQPHTGELFF
J: TRBJ1-5; size: -; D: TRBD1; V: TRBV9; DNA: TGTGCCAGCAGCGTAGGGACAGGGACTAGCAATCAGCCCCAGCATTTT; CDR3: CASSVGTGTSNQPQHF
J: TRBJ1-2; size: -; D: -; V: TRBV5-1; DNA: TGCGCCAGCAGCTTGGGTTTGGGCAACTATGGCTACACCTTC; CDR3: CASSLGLGNYGYTF